The 27 T cell receptor beta chains below all came from one sample that was sequenced in a study of OX40 agonist ivuxolimab in advanced cancers. Sequencing used immunoSEQ multiplex PCR; TCRdb keeps in-frame clones, though not all of them. The data show around 50,000 clones, with 75% to 85% seen just once and 0.69% held by the top ten. The sequenced sample was CD4+ or CD8+ T cells sorted from blood, obtained in a trial of the OX40 agonist ivuxolimab. The receptors originated from an adult with an advanced solid tumor such as melanoma, head and neck, liver or kidney cancer.

J is TRBJ1-2 and V is TRBV5-4; 11 bases are a match to TRBD1. This CDR3 spans 15 amino acids. After removal of 0 bases from V and 6 bases from J, the junction contained 4 bases not matched to a gene. Germline lookup yields CDR1 SGHNT and CDR2 YYREEE (reference sequence). The CDR3 is CASSLAGQGVDGYTF. CDR3 DNA sequence: TGTGCCAGCAGCTTGGCGGGACAGGGGGTAGATGGCTACACCTTC. Full variable domain (outside the CDR3, taken from reference TRBV5-4 and TRBJ1-2): ETGVTQSPTHLIKTRGQQVTLRCSSQSGHNTVSWYQQALGQGPQFIFQYYREEENGRGNFPPRFSGLQFPNYSSELNVNALELDDSALYLCASSLAGQGVDGYTFGSGTRLTVV.

J is TRBJ2-5 and V is TRBV9; 8 bases agree with TRBD1. V shed 0 bases, J shed 5 bases, and the junction held 9 bases outside the gene matches. CDR3 length: 16 residues. In germline, CDR1 is SGDLS, CDR2 YYNGEE. The CDR3 nucleotides are TGTGCCAGCAGCGTAGGCACAGGGGGTATTTCGGAGACCCAGTACTTC. It yields the protein CASSVGTGGISETQYF.

V gene TRBV14 combines with J gene TRBJ1-1, with TRBD1 as a possible D gene (5 bases). This CDR3 is built from 13 residues. Germline CDR1 and CDR2: SGHDN and FVKESK. V lost 6 bases to trimming and J lost 1 base, with 9 bases between them. CDR3 DNA: TGTGCCAGCAGTGTGGGACCGAACACTGAAGCTTTCTTT. The encoded protein is CASSVGPNTEAFF.

The rearrangement links TRBV5-4 to TRBJ2-3; D is perhaps TRBD2 (5 bases). The CDR3 loop spans 12 amino acids. CDR1 and CDR2 (germline): SGHNT, YYREEE (reference sequence). The V gene lost 5 bases and the J gene lost 9 bases, with 13 bases spanning the gap. The DNA for the CDR3 is TGTGCCAGCAGTATCGGACTTGAAACGCAGTATTTT. Encoded protein: CASSIGLETQYF.

V is TRBV9 and J is TRBJ2-1; D tentatively reads TRBD1 or TRBD2 (5 bases each). V lost 4 bases and J lost 8, with 25 bases in between. Per germline, CDR1 SGDLS and CDR2 YYNGEE. The CDR3 loop spans 17 amino acids. The CDR3 DNA is TGTGCCAGCAGCTCCACAGGTTCTCGGGAAAAATTACATGAGCAGTTCTTC. Protein product: CASSSTGSREKLHEQFF.

The genes are TRBV6-5 and TRBJ2-1; TRBD1 aligns across 9 bases. This CDR3 contains 13 residues. Germline V gene lookup returns CDR1 MNHEY and CDR2 SVGAGI. The J segment lost 3 bases and the V segment lost 6 bases, leaving 0 bases of the junction unmatched. CDR3 sequence (DNA): TGTGCCAGCAGGGACAGGGGCTACAATGAGCAGTTCTTC. It is translated as CASRDRGYNEQFF.

J is TRBJ2-1 and V is TRBV6-6, with D uncertain. The germline V and J ends were trimmed by 3 bases and 8 bases, with 5 bases remaining between them. Germline V gives CDR1 MNHNY, CDR2 SVGAGI (reference sequence). The CDR3 length is 11 residues. CDR3 in amino acids: CASSYAYEQFF. CDR3 in DNA: TGTGCCAGCAGTTATGCGTATGAGCAGTTCTTC.

The chain couples TRBV7-8 to TRBJ1-2; the D is unclear. From germline, CDR1 is SGHVS and CDR2 FQNEAQ. The V and J ends lost 4 bases and 4 bases respectively, with 16 bases between them. This CDR3 comprises 15 residues. The CDR3: CASSSRNPFAYGYTF. In DNA form, the CDR3 reads TGTGCCAGCAGCTCGAGGAACCCTTTCGCCTATGGCTACACCTTC.

V is TRBV2 and J is TRBJ2-1; TRBD2 matches 11 bases. Germline V gives CDR1 SNHLY, CDR2 FYNNEI. Losses at the gene ends were 3 bases for V and 5 bases for J; bases not matched to a gene: 6. The CDR3 is made up of 16 amino acids. As DNA, the CDR3 is TGTGCCAGCAGTGAGAGGGGACTAGCGGCCAACAATGAGCAGTTCTTC. Translation: CASSERGLAANNEQFF.

The V gene is TRBV7-9, the J gene TRBJ2-5, with 11 bases matching TRBD2. The J segment lost 2 bases and the V segment lost 5 bases, leaving 7 bases of the junction unmatched. This CDR3 has 16 residues. CDR1 SEHNR and CDR2 FQNEAQ come from the germline V gene (reference sequence). The CDR3 DNA sequence: TGTGCCAGCAGCCCTACTTTAGCGGGGGGGCAAGAGACCCAGTACTTC. Amino acid sequence: CASSPTLAGGQETQYF.

This chain joins TRBV6-5 and TRBJ2-5; 8 nucleotides agree with TRBD1. With 4 bases clipped from V and 1 base from J, the junction kept 5 bases outside the gene matches. This CDR3 region has 15 residues. Germline values: CDR1 MNHEY, CDR2 SVGAGI. In DNA, the CDR3 is TGTGCCAGCAGTTCCCCTGACAGGGGCCAAGAGACCCAGTACTTC. This sequence encodes CASSSPDRGQETQYF.

The rearrangement uses TRBV4-2 and TRBJ2-4; 10 bases agree with TRBD1. Germline V gene lookup returns CDR1 LGHNA and CDR2 YNFKEQ. The CDR3 length is 16 residues. V was pared by 5 bases and J by 1 base, with 5 bases of the junction left unmatched. The CDR3 here is CASSYGQGEAKNIQYF. The CDR3 coding sequence is TGTGCCAGCAGCTACGGACAGGGGGAGGCCAAAAACATTCAGTACTTC.

The chain recombines TRBV5-4 with TRBJ2-4, with D possibly matching TRBD2 (5 bases). The CDR3 loop spans 15 amino acids. Per the germline V gene, CDR1 is SGHNT and CDR2 is YYREEE (reference sequence). V was pared by 2 bases and J by 2 bases, with 11 bases between. The CDR3 loop reads CASSLSGRPKNIQYF. The CDR3 coding sequence is TGTGCCAGCAGCTTAAGCGGTCGACCCAAAAACATTCAGTACTTC.

The gene calls are TRBV9 and TRBJ1-4; 9 bases are a match to TRBD1. The V segment lost 7 bases and the J segment 3 bases; nucleotides outside the gene matches: 7. Germline V gene lookup returns CDR1 SGDLS and CDR2 YYNGEE. This CDR3 is 15 amino acids long. The DNA for the CDR3 is TGTGCCAGCGGAGGACAGGGGACGCCTAATGAAAAACTGTTTTTT. This gives the protein CASGGQGTPNEKLFF. The full variable domain, its missing parts supplied by reference TRBV9 and TRBJ1-4, is DSGVTQTPKHLITATGQRVTLRCSPRSGDLSVYWYQQSLDQGLQFLIQYYNGEERAKGNILERFSAQQFPDLHSELNLSSLELGDSALYFCASGGQGTPNEKLFFGSGTQLSVL.

V gene TRBV9 combines with J gene TRBJ2-7, with a weak D call TRBD2 (7 bases). CDR1 and CDR2 (germline): SGDLS, YYNGEE. Trimming stripped 0 bases from V and 3 bases from J, with 13 bases between. There are 15 residues in the CDR3. CDR3 sequence: CASSVDGGADYEQYF. The DNA for the CDR3 is TGTGCCAGCAGCGTAGATGGGGGGGCGGACTACGAGCAGTACTTC. The variable domain in full, completed from reference TRBV9 and TRBJ2-7, reads DSGVTQTPKHLITATGQRVTLRCSPRSGDLSVYWYQQSLDQGLQFLIQYYNGEERAKGNILERFSAQQFPDLHSELNLSSLELGDSALYFCASSVDGGADYEQYFGPGTRLTVT.

This clone was observed a handful of times. The CDR3 spells CASSPGPGTQYF. Written as DNA, the CDR3 is TGTGCCAGCAGCCCGGGCCCAGGTACGCAGTATTTT. The chain is built from TRBV11-2 and TRBJ2-3; D is uncertain. The length of the CDR3 is 12 residues. CDR1 is SGHAT, CDR2 FQNNGV, per germline. Trimming stripped 5 bases from V and 8 bases from J, with 11 bases between.

This chain links TRBV4-2 with TRBJ2-3, with TRBD2 as a possible D gene (6 bases). The CDR3 is 14 amino acids. V was shortened by 4 bases and J by 0 bases, with 8 bases between the two germline ends. Germline loops: CDR1 LGHNA, CDR2 YNFKEQ. Written as DNA, the CDR3 is TGTGCCAGCAGCCCACTAGCTAGCACAGATACGCAGTATTTT. Protein: CASSPLASTDTQYF.

The chain carries TRBV19 and TRBJ2-2; the match to TRBD2 covers 11 bases. This CDR3 is 19 amino acids long. Trimming took 4 bases from V and 2 from J; bases not matched to a gene: 12. Looked up from germline, CDR1 is LNHDA and CDR2 is SQIVND (reference sequence). The CDR3: CASSNRRGLAGGNTGELFF. The CDR3 region has the DNA TGTGCCAGTAGTAACCGGCGTGGGCTAGCGGGGGGTAACACCGGGGAGCTGTTTTTT.

This clone was picked up a small number of times. The chain employs TRBV2 and TRBJ2-2; D tentatively fits TRBD1 or TRBD2 (6 bases each). The CDR3 is 13 residues long. Trimming removed 7 bases at V and 3 bases at J, with 9 bases between. The germline CDR1 and CDR2 sequences are SNHLY and FYNNEI. The DNA for the CDR3 is TGTGCCAGCATTCGGGGGCACACCGGGGAGCTGTTTTTT. Its translation: CASIRGHTGELFF.

This chain links TRBV7-8 with TRBJ2-3; perhaps TRBD1 as D (6 bases). This CDR3 has 12 amino acids. Trimming removed 5 bases at V and 5 bases at J, with 8 bases between. Germline lookup yields CDR1 SGHVS and CDR2 FQNEAQ. CDR3 sequence reads: CASSQGGDTQYF. In DNA form, the CDR3 reads TGTGCCAGCAGCCAAGGGGGAGATACGCAGTATTTT.

This chain uses TRBV7-9 with TRBJ1-1; TRBD1 aligns across 7 bases. J was trimmed by 5 bases and V by 1 base; bases with no gene match: 4. The germline gives CDR1 SEHNR, CDR2 FQNEAQ (reference sequence). The CDR3 totals 14 residues. The CDR3 region has the DNA TGTGCCAGCAGCTTAGGAGGGGGCGGAACTGAAGCTTTCTTT. The encoded protein is CASSLGGGGTEAFF.

The chain uses TRBV15 and TRBJ2-3, with D perhaps matching TRBD1 or TRBD2 (5 bases each). The CDR3 has 13 amino acids. Between the trimmed V and J ends, which lost 6 bases and 4 bases, there was a span of 11 bases. CDR1 and CDR2 (germline): LNHNV, YYDKDF (reference sequence). The CDR3 here is CATRKRGPDTQYF. CDR3 nucleotides: TGTGCCACCAGGAAACGGGGACCAGATACGCAGTATTTT.

The V call is TRBV5-3, the J call TRBJ1-1, with D possibly matching TRBD1 (5 bases). TRBV5-3 is assigned to the ORF class and has an uncertain function. The V and J ends lost 5 bases and 0 bases respectively, with 20 bases between them. This CDR3 contains 17 residues. The chain's CDR3 is CARRNNGTVKMNTEAFF. The CDR3 bases are TGTGCCAGAAGAAATAACGGGACGGTGAAAATGAACACTGAAGCTTTCTTT.

J is TRBJ2-2 and V is TRBV11-3, with 8 bases identical to TRBD1. Looked up from germline, CDR1 is SGHNT and CDR2 is YENEEA. With V trimmed by 5 bases and J by 6 bases, 2 bases remained unmatched. The CDR3 is 13 amino acids. The CDR3 protein is CASSPTGAGELFF. CDR3 DNA: TGTGCCAGCAGCCCGACAGGGGCCGGGGAGCTGTTTTTT.

V and J are TRBV7-9 and TRBJ2-7, with unresolved D. CDR3 length equals 14 residues. Germline V gene sequence: CDR1 SEHNR, CDR2 FQNEAQ (reference sequence). With 5 bases removed from V and 2 bases from J, the gap between germline ends came to 13 bases. Written as DNA, the CDR3 is TGTGCCAGCAGCGGCAGGCGGAGTACCTACGAGCAGTACTTC. It yields the protein CASSGRRSTYEQYF.

The rearrangement uses TRBV18 and TRBJ2-2; no reliable D call. The V and J ends lost 2 bases and 2 bases respectively, with 12 bases between them. Germline V gene sequence: CDR1 KGHSH, CDR2 LQKENI. The CDR3 spans 16 residues. CDR3 sequence reads: CASSPNPPRNTGELFF. The CDR3 DNA reads as TGTGCCAGCTCACCAAACCCGCCCCGTAACACCGGGGAGCTGTTTTTT.

The V and J genes are TRBV11-1 and TRBJ2-7; TRBD1 matches at 9 bases. The J segment lost 6 bases and the V segment lost 6 bases, leaving 12 bases of the junction unmatched. This CDR3 contains 15 residues. Germline CDR1 reads SGHAT; CDR2 reads FQDESV (reference sequence). CDR3 in amino acids: CASSPFGTGTPEQYF. The CDR3 bases are TGTGCCAGCAGTCCCTTTGGGACAGGGACCCCCGAGCAGTACTTC.